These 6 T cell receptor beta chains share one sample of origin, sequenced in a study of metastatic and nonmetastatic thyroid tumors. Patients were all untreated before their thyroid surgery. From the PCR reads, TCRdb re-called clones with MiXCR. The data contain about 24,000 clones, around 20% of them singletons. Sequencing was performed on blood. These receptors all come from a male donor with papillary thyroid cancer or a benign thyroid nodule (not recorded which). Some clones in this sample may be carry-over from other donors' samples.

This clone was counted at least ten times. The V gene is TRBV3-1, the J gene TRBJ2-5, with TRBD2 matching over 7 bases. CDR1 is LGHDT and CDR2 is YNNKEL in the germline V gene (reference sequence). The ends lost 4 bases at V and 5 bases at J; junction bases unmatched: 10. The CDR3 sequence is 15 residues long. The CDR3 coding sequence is TGTGCCAGCAGCCCCCGACTAGCTACCTCGGAGACCCAGTACTTC. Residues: CASSPRLATSETQYF.

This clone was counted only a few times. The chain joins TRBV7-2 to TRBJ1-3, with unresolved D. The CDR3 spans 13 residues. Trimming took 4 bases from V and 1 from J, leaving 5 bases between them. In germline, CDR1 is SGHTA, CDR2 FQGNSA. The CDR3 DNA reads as TGTGCCAGCAGCTCGATGTCTGGAAACACCATATATTTT. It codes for CASSSMSGNTIYF.

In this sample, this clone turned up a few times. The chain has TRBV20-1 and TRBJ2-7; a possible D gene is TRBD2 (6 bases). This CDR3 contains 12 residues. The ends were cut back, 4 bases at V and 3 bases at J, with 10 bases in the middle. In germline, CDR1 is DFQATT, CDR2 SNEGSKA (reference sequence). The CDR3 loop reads CSATGLSYEQYV. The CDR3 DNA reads TGCAGTGCTACAGGACTAAGCTACGAGCAGTACGTC.

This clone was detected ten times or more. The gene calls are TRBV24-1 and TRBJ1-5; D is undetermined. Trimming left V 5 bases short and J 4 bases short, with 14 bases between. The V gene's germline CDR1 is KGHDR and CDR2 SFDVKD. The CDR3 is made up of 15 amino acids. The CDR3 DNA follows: TGTGCCACCAGTGGGAGTGAGGGAGCGAATCAGCCCCAGCATTTT. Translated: CATSGSEGANQPQHF.

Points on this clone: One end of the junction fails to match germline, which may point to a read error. The CDR3 region has the DNA TGTAGCGTTGCCCGACAGACCTCCTACAATGGGCAGTTCTTC. As protein: CSVARQTSYNGQFF. This chain links TRBV29-1 with TRBJ2-1; D may be TRBD1 or TRBD2 (5 bases each). From germline, CDR1 is SQVTM and CDR2 ANQGSEA. The CDR3 runs to 14 residues.

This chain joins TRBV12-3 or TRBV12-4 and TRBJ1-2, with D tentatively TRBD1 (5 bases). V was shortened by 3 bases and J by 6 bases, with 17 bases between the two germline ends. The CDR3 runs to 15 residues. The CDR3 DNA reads TGTGCCAGCAGTTTCGGGACGACGGACCTCGATGGCTACACCTTC. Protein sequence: CASSFGTTDLDGYTF.